These T cell receptor beta chains were read from a single sample in a study of shared clonotypes between healthy human individuals. Only in-frame clones appear in the TCRdb table, and some are missing; sequencing was by immunoSEQ multiplex PCR. The table lists 2 million to 3 million clones, approximately 93% of them singletons, with 0.36% in the top ten. Specimen: naive CD4+ T cells from PBMCs. These receptors originate from a man younger than 30 in good health. Some clones in this sample may be carry-over from other donors' samples. Both conserved end residues are part of each CDR3. A D gene is named only where the DNA matches it firmly. Clone sizes are given selectively: once, few, many, or a class where the clone is expanded.

D: TRBD2
size: NA
J: TRBJ2-1
V: TRBV6-5
CDR3: CASSYTLADYNEQFF
DNA: TGTGCCAGCAGTTACACACTAGCGGACTACAATGAGCAGTTCTTC

D: NA
size: NA
J: TRBJ1-5
V: TRBV19
CDR3: CASSPTGNQPQHF
DNA: TGTGCCAGTAGTCCTACAGGTAATCAGCCCCAGCATTTT

D: TRBD2
size: once
J: TRBJ2-2
V: TRBV19
CDR3: CASSIIGLADNTGELFF
DNA: TGTGCCAGTAGTATAATAGGACTAGCGGATAACACCGGGGAGCTGTTTTTT

D: NA
size: NA
J: TRBJ2-7
V: TRBV9
CDR3: CASSATGYEQYF
DNA: TGTGCCAGCAGCGCCACAGGTTACGAGCAGTACTTC

D: NA
size: NA
J: TRBJ2-1
V: TRBV5-1
CDR3: CASSFAGTGNNEQFF
DNA: TGCGCCAGCAGTTTCGCCGGGACTGGGAACAATGAGCAGTTCTTC

D: NA
size: NA
J: TRBJ2-1
V: TRBV7-3
CDR3: CASSLLQGHNNEQFF
DNA: TGTGCCAGCAGCTTGTTGCAGGGTCATAACAATGAGCAGTTCTTC

D: TRBD2
size: NA
J: TRBJ2-3
V: TRBV11-3
CDR3: CASSLGASGSADTQYF
DNA: TGTGCCAGCAGCTTAGGTGCTAGCGGGAGCGCAGATACGCAGTATTTT

D: NA
size: NA
J: TRBJ2-3
V: TRBV21-1
CDR3: CASRVTDTQYF
DNA: TGTGCCAGCAGGGTAACAGATACGCAGTATTTT

D: NA
size: once
J: TRBJ2-2
V: TRBV2
CDR3: CASHLTFDTGELFF
DNA: TGTGCCAGCCATCTAACTTTTGACACCGGGGAGCTGTTTTTT

D: TRBD2
size: NA
J: TRBJ2-2
V: TRBV7-2
CDR3: CASSLVPTSGIWGLFF
DNA: TGTGCCAGCAGCTTAGTACCGACTAGCGGGATTTGGGGGCTGTTTTTT

D: NA
size: once
J: TRBJ1-6
V: TRBV5-4
CDR3: CASSLESYNSPLHF
DNA: TGTGCCAGCAGCTTGGAGAGTTATAATTCACCCCTCCACTTT

D: TRBD2
size: NA
J: TRBJ2-7
V: TRBV28
CDR3: CASSPLGAGVGLEQYF
DNA: TGTGCCAGCAGTCCCCTCGGTGCGGGAGTAGGGCTCGAGCAGTACTTC

D: TRBD1
size: NA
J: TRBJ2-5
V: TRBV29-1
CDR3: CSVEDRDRTVQYF
DNA: TGCAGCGTTGAAGATAGGGACAGGACGGTACAGTACTTC

D: NA
size: NA
J: TRBJ1-2
V: TRBV28
CDR3: CASSLTSGPLVYGYTF
DNA: TGTGCCAGCAGTCTTACCTCCGGACCGTTAGTCTATGGCTACACCTTC

D: NA
size: NA
J: TRBJ1-6
V: TRBV29-1
CDR3: CSVEEGYGSPLHF
DNA: TGCAGCGTTGAAGAAGGGTATGGTTCACCCCTCCACTTT

D: NA
size: NA
J: TRBJ2-1
V: TRBV5-5
CDR3: CASLRDSGGTYNEQFF
DNA: TGTGCCAGCCTTCGGGACAGCGGGGGAACCTACAATGAGCAGTTCTTC

D: TRBD2
size: NA
J: TRBJ2-3
V: TRBV30
CDR3: CAWSRLAGVRDTQYF
DNA: TGTGCCTGGAGCCGGTTAGCGGGAGTACGGGATACGCAGTATTTT

D: TRBD1
size: NA
J: TRBJ2-2
V: TRBV5-6
CDR3: CASSLRGPGAGELFF
DNA: TGTGCCAGCAGCTTAAGGGGGCCAGGGGCCGGGGAGCTGTTTTTT

D: NA
size: once
J: TRBJ1-1
V: TRBV28
CDR3: CASSLLGAGNTEAFF
DNA: TGTGCCAGCAGCCTCCTGGGGGCAGGGAACACTGAAGCTTTCTTT

D: TRBD1
size: NA
J: TRBJ1-1
V: TRBV4-1
CDR3: CASNQARGLRGTEAFF
DNA: TGCGCCAGCAACCAAGCAAGGGGGCTCCGGGGCACTGAAGCTTTCTTT

D: NA
size: once
J: TRBJ1-3
V: TRBV14
CDR3: CASSPSGNTIYF
DNA: TGTGCCAGCAGTCCTTCTGGAAACACCATATATTTT

D: NA
size: NA
J: TRBJ2-7
V: TRBV5-6
CDR3: CASSLFLLGPNEQYF
DNA: TGTGCCAGCAGCTTGTTCTTATTGGGGCCCAACGAGCAGTACTTC

D: NA
size: NA
J: TRBJ2-7
V: TRBV5-5
CDR3: CASSLVLSNSYEQYF
DNA: TGTGCCAGCAGCTTGGTGCTCAGTAACTCCTACGAGCAGTACTTC

D: TRBD1
size: NA
J: TRBJ2-7
V: TRBV5-1
CDR3: CASSLLGTGIYEQYF
DNA: TGCGCCAGCAGCTTGTTAGGGACAGGGATTTACGAGCAGTACTTC

D: TRBD1
size: NA
J: TRBJ2-5
V: TRBV5-1
CDR3: CASSSGQGQSLETQYF
DNA: TGCGCCAGCAGCTCTGGTCAGGGACAGAGCTTAGAGACCCAGTACTTC

D: NA
size: NA
J: TRBJ1-4
V: TRBV6-6
CDR3: CARPGAEPF
DNA: TGTGCCCGACCCGGGGCTGAGCCCTTT

D: NA
size: NA
J: TRBJ1-2
V: TRBV4-1
CDR3: CASSHGLGGYTF
DNA: TGCGCCAGCAGCCACGGACTCGGGGGCTACACCTTC

D: NA
size: NA
J: TRBJ2-2
V: TRBV19
CDR3: CASSTQPGLASELFF
DNA: TGTGCCAGTAGTACCCAACCGGGCTTAGCTTCGGAGCTGTTTTTT

D: NA
size: NA
J: TRBJ1-1
V: TRBV27
CDR3: CASSLSSRVGDTEAFF
DNA: TGTGCCAGCAGTTTATCAAGTAGGGTAGGGGACACTGAAGCTTTCTTT

D: NA
size: NA
J: TRBJ1-2
V: TRBV5-6
CDR3: CASSQGDRYYGYTF
DNA: TGTGCCAGCAGTCAAGGAGACAGATACTATGGCTACACCTTC

D: NA
size: NA
J: TRBJ1-2
V: TRBV5-1
CDR3: CASSLARDGPYGYTF
DNA: TGCGCCAGCAGCTTGGCTCGTGACGGCCCCTATGGCTACACCTTC

D: NA
size: NA
J: TRBJ2-7
V: TRBV7-3
CDR3: CASSSDFGEQYF
DNA: TGTGCCAGCAGCTCGGACTTTGGCGAGCAGTACTTC

D: TRBD2
size: NA
J: TRBJ2-1
V: TRBV19
CDR3: CASSGTSGRAYPYNEQFF
DNA: TGTGCCAGTAGTGGGACTAGCGGGAGGGCCTACCCTTACAATGAGCAGTTCTTC

D: TRBD1
size: NA
J: TRBJ1-6
V: TRBV5-1
CDR3: CASSLEGTGGNSPLHF
DNA: TGCGCCAGCAGCTTGGAGGGGACAGGGGGTAATTCACCCCTCCACTTT

D: TRBD2
size: NA
J: TRBJ2-3
V: TRBV4-1
CDR3: CASSQRSSIGLDTDTQYF
DNA: TGCGCCAGCAGCCAAAGGTCGTCGATAGGACTAGACACAGATACGCAGTATTTT

D: TRBD1
size: once
J: TRBJ1-3
V: TRBV5-1
CDR3: CASSFLGTDGNTIYF
DNA: TGCGCCAGCAGCTTCCTCGGGACAGACGGAAACACCATATATTTT

D: TRBD1
size: NA
J: TRBJ1-1
V: TRBV5-1
CDR3: CASSLPTGPIPEAFF
DNA: TGCGCCAGCAGCTTACCGACAGGGCCGATACCTGAAGCTTTCTTT

D: TRBD1
size: NA
J: TRBJ1-2
V: TRBV19
CDR3: CASSSQGKDYGYTF
DNA: TGTGCCAGTAGTTCACAGGGGAAGGACTATGGCTACACCTTC